In its sample, the clone carrying this TCR beta chain was seen a few times. Its antigen remains unidentified. Primers for the PCR totalled 60 Vbeta and 13 Jbeta. Sequencing used immunoSEQ multiplex PCR; TCRdb keeps in-frame clones, though not all of them. The sample lists 150,000 to 200,000 clones; roughly 87% were seen once. This sample is drawn from a study of cytomegalovirus exposure and HLA in healthy donors. In the study overall: One earlier analysis, a look at 200 million or so T cells, found about 110 million unique TCR beta sequences.

Study observations and caveats: In an earlier analysis, about 87% or about 30%: the productive usage of most TCR beta V segments.

The CDR3 extends over 13 amino acids. Looked up from germline, CDR1 is SGHTA and CDR2 is FQGTGA. V was trimmed by 4 bases and J by 7 bases, leaving 14 bases between them. The genes are TRBV7-3 and TRBJ2-7; D is undetermined. This TCR was sampled from a boy aged 2-15 years in good health and CMV-seronegative. Sequencing was done on a sample of PBMCs. The CDR3 sequence: CASSSSHGWEQYF. The DNA of the CDR3 is TGTGCCAGCAGCTCAAGCCACGGTTGGGAGCAGTACTTC.